What follows are 18 T cell receptor beta chains derived from one specimen sequenced in a study of radiation and T cells in renal cell carcinoma. The time point was: blood 4 weeks post-SBRT, at nephrectomy. Treatment specified: 15 Gy SBRT to primary tumor, nephrectomy 4 weeks later. The protocol was immunoSEQ multiplex PCR, while the TCRdb copy is restricted to in-frame clones and leaves out a portion. Of around 77,000 clones in the sample, 75% to 90% are singletons; the top ten hold 2% to 3%. The sequences come from blood, collected from a patient whose treatment included radiotherapy and nephrectomy. These receptors were taken from a woman aged 55-70 years with renal cell carcinoma.

The CDR3 DNA follows: TGCGCCAGCAGCTGGACCGGGACAGGGTACAATGAGCAGTTCTTC. Its protein product is CASSWTGTGYNEQFF. This chain links TRBV5-1 with TRBJ2-1; 9 bases line up with TRBD1. Germline V lookup: CDR1 SGHRS, CDR2 YFSETQ. The ends lost 3 bases at V and 4 bases at J; junction bases unmatched: 5. The CDR3 covers 15 residues.

The sample holds a few counts of this clone. The chain couples TRBV21-1 to TRBJ2-1; TRBD2 is the table's D call and was not checked against the DNA. TRBV21-1 is a pseudogene segment. The CDR3 extends over 14 amino acids. The DNA for the CDR3 is TGTGCCTCGCAACTAGCGGGGGTTTACAATGAGCAGTTCTTC. Its translation is CASQLAGVYNEQFF.

This clone was picked up a small number of times. The V call is TRBV27, the J call TRBJ1-6; no reliable D call. CDR1 and CDR2 from the germline V gene are MNHEY and SMNVEV (reference sequence). V lost 7 bases, J lost 0 bases, and 13 bases lay in between. CDR3 size: 16 residues. In nucleotides, the CDR3 is TGTGCCAGCAAGTTCGGTGTGAGCTCCTATAATTCACCCCTCCACTTT. This gives the protein CASKFGVSSYNSPLHF.

The V call is TRBV2, the J call TRBJ1-2; TRBD1 matches at 7 bases. The length of the CDR3 is 12 residues. Germline CDR1 is SNHLY and CDR2 is FYNNEI. Trimming took 8 bases from V and 6 from J; bases not matched to a gene: 6. The CDR3 nucleotides read TGTGCCAGCCGACTCACAGGGGATGGCTACACCTTC. Translated, it gives CASRLTGDGYTF.

The chain's CDR3 is CASSLQTEAFF. In DNA, the CDR3 is TGTGCCAGCAGTTTGCAGACTGAAGCTTTCTTT. The chain is built from TRBV28 and TRBJ1-1; no firm D call. The CDR3 is 11 amino acids. Germline V gene sequence: CDR1 MDHEN, CDR2 SYDVKM. V dropped 3 bases and J dropped 5 bases, with 4 bases sitting between them.

The chain employs TRBV2 and TRBJ2-5; no definite D call. The DNA end lines up better with TRBJ2-7; the J call may be wrong. Germline lookup yields CDR1 SNHLY and CDR2 FYNNEI. The CDR3 is 13 residues long. Here the CDR3 reads CASSAQDSYEQYF. Here the CDR3 DNA reads TGTGCCAGCAGTGCCCAGGACTCCTACGAGCAGTACTTC.

The V gene is TRBV15, the J gene TRBJ2-7; TRBD1 agrees at 7 bases. The CDR3 is 16 residues long. Germline CDR1 and CDR2: LNHNV and YYDKDF (reference sequence). Trimming at V came to 0 bases and at J to 2 bases, leaving 7 bases not matched to a gene. The CDR3 coding sequence is TGTGCCACCAGCAGAGATAAGAAACAGGGGACCTACGAGCAGTACTTC. Residues: CATSRDKKQGTYEQYF.

This chain connects TRBV6-6 to TRBJ1-2; TRBD1 might be the D (5 bases). The CDR3 totals 15 residues. V was pared by 6 bases and J by 4 bases, with 18 bases between. Germline V gene sequence: CDR1 MNHNY, CDR2 SVGAGI (reference sequence). This CDR3 reads CASRGGGARSYGYTF. CDR3 DNA sequence: TGTGCCAGCAGGGGGGGAGGGGCTCGAAGCTATGGCTACACCTTC.

This chain connects TRBV4-2 to TRBJ1-1, with a weak D call TRBD1 (5 bases). V was cut by 4 bases and J by 2 bases, with 11 bases left in between. Germline V gene lookup returns CDR1 LGHNA and CDR2 YNFKEQ. CDR3 size: 14 residues. The CDR3 DNA reads TGTGCCAGCAGCCCAAGCTGGGACAACACTGAAGCTTTCTTT. As protein: CASSPSWDNTEAFF.

This chain joins TRBV6-1 and TRBJ1-2, with 8 bases lining up with TRBD1. The trim removed 4 bases at V and 7 bases at J, leaving 20 bases unmatched. The CDR3 runs 18 residues. CDR1 is MNHNS and CDR2 is SASEGT in the germline V gene. CDR3 nucleotide sequence: TGTGCCAGCAGTGCCGGATGGGGGAGACAGGGGTTCGGCGGTGGCTACACCTTC. Its protein is CASSAGWGRQGFGGGYTF.

The chain combines TRBV7-9 with TRBJ1-1, with D perhaps TRBD1 (5 bases). The length of the CDR3 is 14 residues. V was clipped by 2 bases and J by 6 bases, with 13 bases between them. The germline gives CDR1 SEHNR, CDR2 FQNEAQ (reference sequence). CDR3 sequence: CASSLRQNSPEAFF. DNA of the CDR3: TGTGCCAGCAGCTTAAGACAGAATAGCCCTGAAGCTTTCTTT.

The rearrangement uses TRBV6-6 and TRBJ1-5; perhaps TRBD1 as D (5 bases). Trimming stripped 3 bases from V and 6 bases from J, with 12 bases between. The CDR3 consists of 14 residues. Germline-derived CDR1 and CDR2 are MNHNY and SVGAGI (reference sequence). CDR3 in DNA: TGTGCCAGCAGTTATAGTACGGGGACTCAGCCCCAGCATTTT. It is translated as CASSYSTGTQPQHF.

V and J are TRBV20-1 and TRBJ2-5, with D unclear. Germline lookup yields CDR1 DFQATT and CDR2 SNEGSKA (reference sequence). Deletions cut 7 bases from V and 2 bases from J, with 8 bases between. This CDR3 region has 11 residues. The CDR3 here is CSVRIQETQYF. The CDR3 bases are TGCAGTGTACGTATACAAGAGACCCAGTACTTC.

The chain has TRBV28 and TRBJ1-5; possible D gene TRBD1, 5 bases. Germline CDR1 reads MDHEN; CDR2 reads SYDVKM. V was cut by 5 bases and J by 3 bases, with 17 bases left in between. The length of the CDR3 is 16 residues. CDR3 protein: CASSPLQGQSNQPQHF. The CDR3, as DNA: TGTGCCAGCAGTCCCCTCCAGGGCCAATCCAATCAGCCCCAGCATTTT.

The J gene is TRBJ1-1, the V gene TRBV2; 7 bases line up with TRBD1. V lost 11 bases, J lost 0 bases, and 6 bases stayed unmatched. The CDR3 spans 13 residues. CDR1 is SNHLY and CDR2 is FYNNEI in the germline V gene. The CDR3 bases are TGTGCCGGCTCTGGACAGGTGAACACTGAAGCTTTCTTT. This translates into CAGSGQVNTEAFF. Full variable domain (remainder filled in from reference TRBV2 and TRBJ1-1): EPEVTQTPSHQVTQMGQEVILRCVPISNHLYFYWYRQILGQKVEFLVSFYNNEISEKSEIFDDQFSVERPDGSNFTLKIRSTKLEDSAMYFCAGSGQVNTEAFFGQGTRLTVV.

CDR3 protein: CASIPTGGRNQPQHF. CDR3 in DNA: TGTGCCAGTATTCCGACAGGAGGTCGCAATCAGCCCCAGCATTTT. This rearrangement joins TRBV19 to TRBJ1-5; the D gene is possibly TRBD1 (6 bases). The CDR3 length is 15 residues. The V gene lost 7 bases and the J gene lost 2 bases, with 15 bases spanning the gap. From germline, CDR1 is LNHDA and CDR2 SQIVND (reference sequence).

The chain has TRBV28 and TRBJ1-5; possible D gene TRBD1, 6 bases. The CDR3 has 17 amino acids. With 5 bases removed from V and 2 bases from J, the gap between germline ends came to 19 bases. Per the germline V gene, CDR1 is MDHEN and CDR2 is SYDVKM. The CDR3, as DNA: TGTGCCAGCAGTCCCCGGGGCAGGGGCGCGGGCAATCAGCCCCAGCATTTT. Amino acids: CASSPRGRGAGNQPQHF. The variable domain in full, completed from reference TRBV28 and TRBJ1-5, reads DVKVTQSSRYLVKRTGEKVFLECVQDMDHENMFWYRQDPGLGLRLIYFSYDVKMKEKGDIPEGYSVSREKKERFSLILESASTNQTSMYLCASSPRGRGAGNQPQHFGDGTRLSIL.

This clone turned up a few times. The chain links TRBV15 to TRBJ1-2; 8 nucleotides line up with TRBD1. Trimming at V came to 4 bases and at J to 14 bases, leaving 15 bases not matched to a gene. Germline V gene lookup returns CDR1 LNHNV and CDR2 YYDKDF (reference sequence). This CDR3 comprises 14 residues. The CDR3 here is CATSNPEYRGTSTF. The CDR3 DNA follows: TGTGCCACCAGCAACCCGGAGTACAGGGGGACTAGTACCTTC.